Listed below are T cell receptor beta chains from one sample, sequenced in a study of blood T cells in healthy people across ages. MiXCR was run by TCRdb on the 5' RACE reads, yielding one entry per CDR3 protein. The sample consists of about 1.8 million distinct CDR3 sequences, around 50% of them appearing once. The source material was blood. The receptors here all came from a woman aged 40 to 50 in good health. Both conserved end residues are part of each CDR3. The order of the fields is clone size, J gene, D gene, V gene, CDR3 protein, CDR3 DNA. A D gene is named only where the DNA matches it firmly. Size is omitted from some rows. Given values are once, few, many or a class for expanded clones.

. | TRBJ1-5 | TRBD1 | TRBV10-3 | CAISESGDRGQPQHF | TGTGCCATCAGTGAGTCTGGGGACAGGGGTCAGCCCCAGCATTTT
. | TRBJ2-7 | . | TRBV14 | CASSQALAGNEQYF | TGTGCCAGCAGCCAGGCTCTAGCAGGCAATGAGCAGTACTTC
few | TRBJ2-4 | . | TRBV29-1 | CSGGQAKNIQYF | TGCAGCGGGGGGCAGGCCAAAAACATTCAGTACTTC
once | TRBJ2-5 | . | TRBV28 | CASSEQQGEGLGTQYF | TGTGCCAGCAGTGAACAGCAGGGCGAAGGTTTGGGGACCCAGTACTTC
. | TRBJ1-2 | . | TRBV27 | CASSFQGSPFDGYTF | TGTGCCAGCAGTTTTCAGGGGTCCCCTTTCGATGGCTACACCTTC
few | TRBJ2-3 | . | TRBV2 | CASRYSDTQYF | TGTGCCAGCAGGTATTCAGATACGCAGTATTTT
few | TRBJ2-5 | . | TRBV27 | CASSFYRDFQETQYF | TGTGCCAGCAGTTTCTACCGGGACTTCCAAGAGACCCAGTACTTC
. | TRBJ1-4 | . | TRBV12-3/TRBV12-4 | CASSYRTANDKLFF | TGTGCCAGCAGTTACCGGACAGCTAATGATAAACTGTTTTTT
few | TRBJ2-3 | TRBD2 | TRBV20-1 | CSARDLAGASTDTQYF | TGCAGTGCTAGAGATTTAGCGGGGGCTAGCACAGATACGCAGTATTTT
. | TRBJ1-4 | . | TRBV29-1 | CSGKAQANEKLFF | TGCAGCGGAAAAGCGCAAGCTAATGAAAAACTGTTTTTT
. | TRBJ1-2 | . | TRBV14 | CAGSQAVVGGYTF | TGTGCCGGCAGCCAAGCTGTCGTGGGTGGCTACACCTTC
. | TRBJ2-7 | TRBD1 | TRBV4-2 | CASSRDRQGAVYEQYF | TGTGCCAGCAGCCGAGACCGACAGGGGGCAGTCTACGAGCAGTACTTC
few | TRBJ1-2 | . | TRBV7-2 | CASSLIGLDGYTF | TGTGCCAGCAGCTTAATTGGTCTCGATGGCTACACCTTC
once | TRBJ1-1 | TRBD1 | TRBV4-1 | CASSQGDSVNTEAFF | TGCGCCAGCAGCCAAGGGGACAGCGTGAACACTGAAGCTTTCTTT
few | TRBJ1-2 | . | TRBV15 | CATSREHYGYTF | TGTGCCACCAGCAGAGAACACTATGGCTACACCTTC
. | TRBJ2-5 | . | TRBV6-1 | CASSDPTDARETQYF | TGTGCCAGCAGTGACCCGACAGATGCGAGAGAGACCCAGTACTTC
. | TRBJ1-2 | . | TRBV4-3 | CASSQTTGTINYGYTF | TGCGCCAGCAGCCAGACTACAGGGACTATTAACTATGGCTACACCTTC
few | TRBJ2-5 | . | TRBV12-3/TRBV12-4 | CASSLGWWGGASFETQYF | TGTGCCAGCAGTTTAGGTTGGTGGGGGGGCGCGAGTTTCGAAACCCAGTACTTC
. | TRBJ2-6 | TRBD1 | TRBV6-6 | CASRGTASSGANVLTF | TGTGCCAGCAGAGGGACAGCCAGCTCTGGGGCCAACGTCCTGACTTTC
. | TRBJ2-3 | . | TRBV6-5 | CASSKPGGPGNTQYF | TGTGCCAGCAGTAAACCCGGGGGGCCGGGAAATACGCAGTATTTT
. | TRBJ1-1 | . | TRBV11-2 | CASSLATSRTEAFF | TGTGCCAGCAGCTTAGCGACCAGTAGGACTGAAGCTTTCTTT
. | TRBJ2-3 | . | TRBV7-9 | CAIEGGRADTQYF | TGTGCCATAGAGGGGGGCAGGGCAGATACGCAGTATTTT
few | TRBJ2-7 | TRBD1 | TRBV28 | CASSQTGGWAYEQYF | TGTGCCAGCAGTCAGACAGGGGGCTGGGCCTACGAGCAGTACTTC
. | TRBJ2-6 | . | TRBV7-9 | CASSLEEAGTTHSGANVLTF | TGTGCCAGCAGCTTAGAGGAGGCGGGCACTACCCACTCTGGGGCCAACGTCCTGACTTTC
few | TRBJ1-4 | TRBD1 | TRBV7-2 | CASSPQTGFGEKLFF | TGTGCCAGCAGCCCCCAGACAGGGTTCGGGGAAAAACTGTTTTTT
few | TRBJ1-2 | . | TRBV15 | CATSSNPNYGYTF | TGTGCCACCAGCTCAAATCCGAACTATGGCTACACCTTC
. | TRBJ1-6 | . | TRBV7-9 | CASSPPWGGYNSPLHF | TGTGCCAGCAGCCCCCCATGGGGGGGGTATAATTCACCCCTCCACTTT
. | TRBJ2-5 | TRBD1 | TRBV5-1 | CASSPTVGPGGVQTQYF | TGCGCCAGCAGCCCGACGGTGGGCCCAGGGGGCGTACAGACCCAGTACTTC
. | TRBJ2-3 | . | TRBV29-1 | CSSDGGSNTDTQYF | TGCAGCTCGGACGGGGGCTCCAACACAGATACGCAGTATTTT
. | TRBJ1-2 | . | TRBV5-1 | CASSLEGGAGGYTF | TGCGCCAGCAGCTTGGAGGGAGGCGCGGGAGGCTACACCTTC
. | TRBJ2-2 | . | TRBV4-3 | CASSQDGTYNTGELFF | TGCGCCAGCAGCCAAGACGGGACGTATAACACCGGGGAGCTGTTTTTT
. | TRBJ2-7 | TRBD1 | TRBV6-5 | CASSYVRGQGARYEQYF | TGTGCCAGCAGTTACGTTCGTGGACAGGGGGCAAGGTACGAGCAGTACTTC
few | TRBJ2-4 | TRBD1 | TRBV5-1 | CASSLGGRTGDKQYF | TGCGCCAGCAGCTTGGGAGGGCGTACAGGGGATAAGCAGTACTTC
. | TRBJ2-7 | TRBD2 | TRBV5-1 | CASSRESGGSYEQYF | TGCGCCAGCAGCCGCGAGAGCGGGGGGAGCTACGAGCAGTACTTC
. | TRBJ2-3 | . | TRBV7-2 | CASSTYGDTQYF | TGTGCCAGCAGCACCTATGGAGATACGCAGTATTTT
few | TRBJ2-5 | . | TRBV6-5 | CASSYREELETQYF | TGTGCCAGCAGTTACAGGGAGGAACTGGAGACCCAGTACTTC
. | TRBJ1-2 | . | TRBV24-1 | CATSDPPDYGYTF | TGTGCCACCAGTGATCCCCCGGACTATGGCTACACCTTC